These 12 T cell receptor beta chains came from one sample sequenced in a study of CD8+ T cells in alopecia areata. Following RNA extraction, reverse transcription yielded cDNA that acted as the sequencing template. Clones were read by immunoSEQ multiplex PCR, and TCRdb kept only the in-frame ones, dropping some. The sample lists around 98,000 clones; 35% to 50% were seen once. The sequenced sample was CD4+ T cells sorted from blood. The receptor source for this set is a human donor with alopecia areata.

This chain joins TRBV29-1 and TRBJ1-2; possibly TRBD1 for D (5 bases). V was pared by 2 bases and J by 3 bases, with 13 bases between. CDR3 length: 14 residues. Germline loops: CDR1 SQVTM, CDR2 ANQGSEA. This CDR3 is CSVEYRGADYGYTF. The CDR3 region has the DNA TGCAGCGTTGAATATCGAGGGGCGGACTATGGCTACACCTTC.

The chain carries TRBV4-1 and TRBJ2-7, with D perhaps TRBD2 (7 bases). Per the germline V gene, CDR1 is MGHRA and CDR2 is YSYEKL. The V and J ends lost 5 bases and 10 bases respectively, with 18 bases between them. The CDR3 is 13 residues long. The CDR3 nucleotides read TGCGCCAGCAGCTCCCCGTGGGGGGGCGTCCAGTACTTC. Translating gives CASSSPWGGVQYF.

This clone appeared a single time. V and J are TRBV30 and TRBJ1-6; no clear D. This CDR3 comprises 13 residues. The ends were cut back, 1 base at V and 7 bases at J, with 8 bases in the middle. Looked up from germline, CDR1 is GTSNPN and CDR2 is SVGIG (reference sequence). CDR3 in DNA: TGTGCCTGGAGTGGGGTGCGGAATTCACCCCTCCACTTT. Translated, it gives CAWSGVRNSPLHF.

V is TRBV29-1 and J is TRBJ2-7, with D perhaps TRBD2 (6 bases). The germline V gene has CDR1 SQVTM and CDR2 ANQGSEA. Trimming left V 4 bases short and J 1 base short, with 17 bases between. The CDR3 sequence is 15 residues long. The chain's CDR3 is CSVASSRDRSYEQYF. DNA of the CDR3: TGCAGCGTTGCCTCGTCGCGGGATCGGTCCTACGAGCAGTACTTC.

This clone was picked up a small number of times. The rearrangement uses TRBV29-1 and TRBJ2-5; D not resolved. Germline V CDR1 and CDR2: SQVTM, ANQGSEA. V was clipped by 2 bases and J by 4 bases, with 11 bases between them. The CDR3 is 13 residues long. The CDR3 reads CSVEPSERETQYF. The DNA of the CDR3 is TGCAGCGTTGAACCCTCAGAGAGAGAGACCCAGTACTTC.

This clone came up a few times. CDR3 amino acids: CASSLTTGQRRYEKLFF. The CDR3 DNA reads TGTGCCAGCAGCCTTACGACGGGACAACGGAGATATGAAAAACTGTTTTTT. This rearrangement joins TRBV14 to TRBJ1-4, with D tentatively TRBD1 (6 bases). The V gene lost 4 bases and the J gene lost 6 bases, with 21 bases spanning the gap. From germline, CDR1 is SGHDN and CDR2 FVKESK. The CDR3 extends over 17 amino acids.

This clone was recorded a few times. V is TRBV7-2 and J is TRBJ2-3; 7 bases agree with TRBD2. The CDR3 contains 15 residues. Germline CDR1 reads SGHTA; CDR2 reads FQGNSA. Trimming took 6 bases from V and 2 from J; bases not matched to a gene: 8. The DNA for the CDR3 is TGTGCCAGCAGAGGTCCTAGCGGAAACACAGATACGCAGTATTTT. Translated, it gives CASRGPSGNTDTQYF.

V and J are TRBV18 and TRBJ1-4; D is perhaps TRBD1 (6 bases). Germline V gene lookup returns CDR1 KGHSH and CDR2 LQKENI. This CDR3 has 17 amino acids. Trimming shortened V by 3 bases and J by 0 bases, and 14 bases separated the two germline ends. This CDR3 is CASSPGRTAATNEKLFF. DNA for the CDR3: TGTGCCAGCTCACCCGGACGGACAGCAGCAACTAATGAAAAACTGTTTTTT.

DNA for the CDR3: TGTGCCAGCACCTCCCCGGGGACCCAGTACTTC. It translates to CASTSPGTQYF. This chain joins TRBV6-5 and TRBJ2-5; no definite D call. V was clipped by 7 bases and J by 7 bases, with 10 bases between them. CDR3 length equals 11 residues. The germline gives CDR1 MNHEY, CDR2 SVGAGI.

V usage is TRBV7-2 and J usage is TRBJ1-5, with 8 positions matching TRBD1. CDR3 length: 19 amino acids. J was trimmed by 1 base and V by 5 bases; bases with no gene match: 16. From germline, CDR1 is SGHTA and CDR2 FQGNSA. CDR3 amino acids: CASSLTGTGSTISNQPQHF. CDR3 sequence (DNA): TGTGCCAGCAGCCTCACCGGGACAGGCTCAACAATAAGCAATCAGCCCCAGCATTTT.

This chain joins TRBV30 and TRBJ2-7, with 9 bases aligning to TRBD1. The V gene's germline CDR1 is GTSNPN and CDR2 SVGIG (reference sequence). The CDR3 spans 13 residues. V lost 2 bases and J lost 3; bases outside the gene matches: 2. CDR3 DNA sequence: TGTGCCTGGAGTCGGGACAGGGTCTACGAGCAGTACTTC. It codes for CAWSRDRVYEQYF.

This clone appeared a few times. The rearrangement links TRBV14 to TRBJ2-7, with a possible D match to TRBD1 (6 bases). From germline, CDR1 is SGHDN and CDR2 FVKESK. V was cut by 2 bases and J by 4 bases, with 6 bases left in between. The CDR3 is 12 residues long. The CDR3 region is CASSQTGYEQYF. The DNA for the CDR3 is TGTGCCAGCAGCCAAACAGGGTACGAGCAGTACTTC.